Below are 9 T cell receptor beta chains sequenced from a single sample in a study of blood T cell repertoires in COVID-19 (dated by TCRdb to about 2020). The library came from the immunoSEQ multiplex PCR assay. The immuneACCESS repertoire file appears here via TCRdb, limited to in-frame rearrangements. These files lack a portion of the clones; in checked studies, under half of the deficit traces to unresolved V genes, and the cause of the others is not known. The sample records about 390,000 clones, roughly 89% of which are singletons. The ten largest clonotypes hold roughly 9.4% of the sample. Sequencing used PBMCs or T cells enriched from blood (not recorded which). Receptors were obtained from a woman aged 45-65 years who had recovered from COVID-19.

The chain is built from TRBV20-1 and TRBJ1-1; 10 bases fit TRBD1. Trimming at V came to 3 bases and at J to 0 bases, leaving 7 bases not matched to a gene. The germline gives CDR1 DFQATT, CDR2 SNEGSKA (reference sequence). This CDR3 has 16 amino acids. The CDR3 nucleotides are TGCAGTGCTAGTTTGGGACAGGGGATCATGAACACTGAAGCTTTCTTT. Translation: CSASLGQGIMNTEAFF.

The V call is TRBV30, the J call TRBJ1-2, with 7 bases fitting TRBD1. CDR3 length: 15 amino acids. With V trimmed by 2 bases and J by 3 bases, 9 bases remained unmatched. Germline V lookup: CDR1 GTSNPN, CDR2 SVGIG (reference sequence). The CDR3 region is CAWSQMGQIYYGYTF. The DNA for the CDR3 is TGTGCCTGGAGTCAGATGGGACAGATATACTATGGCTACACCTTC. Based on the CDR3 plus reference TRBV30 and TRBJ1-2, the full variable domain is SQTIHQWPATLVQPVGSPLSLECTVEGTSNPNLYWYRQAAGRGLQLLFYSVGIGQISSEVPQNLSASRPQDRQFILSSKKLLLSDSGFYLCAWSQMGQIYYGYTFGSGTRLTVV.

The chain combines TRBV19 with TRBJ2-1; D is perhaps TRBD1 (6 bases). Germline V gives CDR1 LNHDA, CDR2 SQIVND (reference sequence). The length of the CDR3 is 16 residues. V was clipped by 5 bases and J by 2 bases, with 16 bases between them. The DNA for the CDR3 is TGTGCCAGTAGTGAACAGGGAAGGTCCGCCTACAATGAGCAGTTCTTC. Its protein product is CASSEQGRSAYNEQFF. Variable domain in full (rest from reference TRBV19 and TRBJ2-1): DGGITQSPKYLFRKEGQNVTLSCEQNLNHDAMYWYRQDPGQGLRLIYYSQIVNDFQKGDIAEGYSVSREKKESFPLTVTSAQKNPTAFYLCASSEQGRSAYNEQFFGPGTRLTVL.

This clone was seen a single time. The chain couples TRBV30 to TRBJ1-4, with TRBD1 matching 8 bases. The CDR3 runs 13 residues. Germline V lookup: CDR1 GTSNPN, CDR2 SVGIG (reference sequence). Germline trimming cut 7 bases from V and 7 bases from J; bases unmatched to any gene: 8. The chain's CDR3 is CAYSRGLGEKLFF. CDR3 sequence (DNA): TGTGCCTACTCCAGGGGGCTTGGTGAAAAACTGTTTTTT.

This sequence joins TRBV14 and TRBJ1-1; D is unclear. Trimming shortened V by 6 bases and J by 6 bases, and 14 bases separated the two germline ends. The CDR3 consists of 13 residues. CDR1 SGHDN and CDR2 FVKESK come from the germline V gene. Here the CDR3 DNA reads TGTGCCAGCAGTCTACAGTCGCTCTCTGAAGCTTTCTTT. Its protein product is CASSLQSLSEAFF.

The V and J genes are TRBV7-9 and TRBJ2-3; D is possibly TRBD2 (7 bases). V was shortened by 0 bases and J by 5 bases, with 9 bases between the two germline ends. CDR1 is SEHNR and CDR2 is FQNEAQ in the germline V gene (reference sequence). The CDR3 runs to 14 residues. The CDR3: CASSLAGGQDTQYF. CDR3 nucleotides: TGTGCCAGCAGCTTAGCGGGGGGGCAAGATACGCAGTATTTT. Full variable domain (rest looked up from reference TRBV7-9 and TRBJ2-3): DTGVSQNPRHKITKRGQNVTFRCDPISEHNRLYWYRQTLGQGPEFLTYFQNEAQLEKSRLLSDRFSAERPKGSFSTLEIQRTEQGDSAMYLCASSLAGGQDTQYFGPGTRLTVL.

The chain is built from TRBV2 and TRBJ1-2; D not certain. The germline V gene has CDR1 SNHLY and CDR2 FYNNEI. The ends were cut back, 7 bases at V and 4 bases at J, with 10 bases in the middle. The CDR3 extends over 12 amino acids. CDR3 sequence: CASNPGSYGYTF. The CDR3 DNA is TGTGCCAGCAATCCAGGATCCTATGGCTACACCTTC. The entire variable domain, with the rest obtained from reference TRBV2 and TRBJ1-2, is as follows: EPEVTQTPSHQVTQMGQEVILRCVPISNHLYFYWYRQILGQKVEFLVSFYNNEISEKSEIFDDQFSVERPDGSNFTLKIRSTKLEDSAMYFCASNPGSYGYTFGSGTRLTVV.

The CDR3 DNA sequence: TGTGCCAGCAGTGAATCGGGGGGCCTATGGGAGCCCCAGCATTTT. The encoded protein is CASSESGGLWEPQHF. V gene TRBV6-1 combines with J gene TRBJ1-5; the D gene is possibly TRBD1 (6 bases). The CDR3 contains 15 residues. Germline lookup yields CDR1 MNHNS and CDR2 SASEGT. V gave up 2 bases and J gave up 8 bases, with 16 bases separating them.

The sample holds one count of this clone. The chain is built from TRBV18 and TRBJ1-3; 8 bases fit TRBD1. J lost 2 bases, V lost 6 bases, and 3 bases had no gene match. The CDR3 is made up of 14 amino acids. Per the germline V gene, CDR1 is KGHSH and CDR2 is LQKENI. CDR3 region: CASSLDRAGNTIYF. The DNA for the CDR3 is TGTGCCAGCTCTCTGGACAGGGCTGGAAACACCATATATTTT.